A selection of T cell receptor beta chains follows, all from one sample in a study of blood T cell dynamics during melanoma immunotherapy. Generated by immunoSEQ multiplex PCR, the TCRdb table keeps only in-frame clones and is missing some. Of some 15,000 clones listed, approximately 93% are singletons. Material: blood, obtained from a patient treated with checkpoint blockade. All receptors come from a human donor with melanoma. CDR3s include the opening cysteine and the closing phenylalanine or tryptophan. The D gene is left open where the match is weak. Expanded clones are given a class, and other clones once, few, many or no size at all.

j_gene,v_gene,d_gene,abundance,CDR3aa,CDR3nt
TRBJ1-2,TRBV11-1,TRBD1,NA,CASSRIVDRGNYGYTF,TGTGCCAGCAGCCGAATCGTGGACAGGGGTAACTATGGCTACACCTTC
TRBJ2-2,TRBV6-1,NA,NA,CASARRPGGAGELFF,TGTGCCAGCGCGAGGCGCCCCGGAGGGGCCGGGGAGCTGTTTTTT
TRBJ2-7,TRBV11-2,NA,NA,CASSLDGGYDEQYF,TGTGCCAGCAGCTTAGATGGCGGTTACGACGAGCAGTACTTC
TRBJ2-5,TRBV30,TRBD1,NA,CAWSPRRTRGLGETQYF,TGTGCCTGGAGCCCCCGCAGGACCAGGGGGCTCGGGGAGACCCAGTACTTC
TRBJ1-3,TRBV28,NA,NA,CASSLAHPGVQATSTIYF,TGTGCCAGCAGTTTAGCCCACCCGGGAGTCCAGGCGACAAGCACCATATATTTT
TRBJ1-1,TRBV9,NA,NA,CASSAQMNTEAFF,TGTGCCAGCAGCGCTCAGATGAACACTGAAGCTTTCTTT
TRBJ2-5,TRBV5-1,TRBD1,NA,CASRDGTGLQETQYF,TGCGCCAGCAGGGATGGGACAGGCTTACAAGAGACCCAGTACTTC
TRBJ2-3,TRBV5-1,TRBD2,once,CASSGGEGLRTDTQYF,TGCGCCAGCAGCGGCGGGGAGGGCCTTCGCACAGATACGCAGTATTTT
TRBJ2-7,TRBV7-8,NA,once,CASSFASLTYEQYF,TGTGCCAGCAGCTTCGCCTCCCTTACCTACGAGCAGTACTTC
TRBJ2-3,TRBV10-1,NA,NA,CASREPDDTDTQYF,TGCGCCAGCAGAGAACCGGACGACACAGATACGCAGTATTTT
TRBJ1-1,TRBV18,TRBD1,NA,CASSPRQGFAEEAFF,TGTGCCAGCTCACCGAGACAGGGTTTCGCTGAAGAAGCTTTCTTT
TRBJ2-6,TRBV2,NA,NA,CASPRKVLSGANVLTF,TGTGCCAGCCCGCGGAAAGTGTTGTCTGGGGCCAACGTCCTGACTTTC
TRBJ2-3,TRBV7-2,TRBD2,NA,CASSLTSGGSDTQYF,TGTGCCAGCAGCTTAACTAGCGGGGGGTCAGATACGCAGTATTTT
TRBJ2-5,TRBV7-2,TRBD2,NA,CASSPGLGETQYF,TGTGCCAGCAGCCCAGGACTAGGAGAGACCCAGTACTTC
TRBJ1-5,TRBV5-6,NA,NA,CASSLEQRQPQHF,TGTGCCAGCAGCTTAGAACAGAGGCAGCCCCAGCATTTT
TRBJ1-1,TRBV5-6,NA,NA,CASSLGVGGAFF,TGTGCCAGCAGCTTAGGGGTCGGGGGAGCTTTCTTT
TRBJ1-3,TRBV4-2,NA,NA,CASSQEKSSGNTIYF,TGTGCCAGCAGCCAAGAAAAAAGCTCTGGAAACACCATATATTTT
TRBJ1-2,TRBV10-3,NA,NA,CAISLGGDGYTF,TGTGCCATCAGTTTAGGGGGAGATGGCTACACCTTC
TRBJ2-1,TRBV19,TRBD2,NA,CASSASGGDYNEQFF,TGTGCCAGTAGTGCGTCGGGGGGTGACTACAATGAGCAGTTCTTC
TRBJ2-1,TRBV28,NA,NA,CASLSGPTGGQFF,TGTGCCAGCCTGAGCGGGCCCACCGGGGGGCAGTTCTTC